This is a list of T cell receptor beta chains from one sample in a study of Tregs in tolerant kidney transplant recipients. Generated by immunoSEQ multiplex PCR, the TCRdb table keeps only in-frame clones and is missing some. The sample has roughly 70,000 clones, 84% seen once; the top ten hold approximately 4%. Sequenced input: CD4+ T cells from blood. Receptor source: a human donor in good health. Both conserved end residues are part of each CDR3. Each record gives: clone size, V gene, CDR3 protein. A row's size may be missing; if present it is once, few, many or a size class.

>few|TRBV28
CASNGHTGYGYTF
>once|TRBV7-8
CASSPERVSGNTIYF
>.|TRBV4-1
CASSQPGGFNYGYTF
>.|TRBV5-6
CASSLAAGGGYTF
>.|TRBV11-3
CASSLVATNTGELFF
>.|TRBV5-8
CASSLGGSGTQYF
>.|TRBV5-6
CASSSTVTSGVQETQYF
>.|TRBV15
CATSRGSGGAGKTQYF
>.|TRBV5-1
CASSPGRDPGYSTDTQYF
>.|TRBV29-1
CSGGEPPPETQYF
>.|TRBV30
CAWGRDGQWDTQYF
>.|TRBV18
CASSPRTGSDQPQHF
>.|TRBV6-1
CASSPNRSPGNTIYF
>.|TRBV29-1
CSVERLAGYGEQFF
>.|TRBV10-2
CASSEIGWNTGELFF
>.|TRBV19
CASSMGAATNEKLFF
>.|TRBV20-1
CSGGHNEQFF
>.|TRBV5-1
CASSLGWGLDGELFF
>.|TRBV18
CASSPLPGGPSYNEQFF
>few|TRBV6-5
CASSRQNSPLHF
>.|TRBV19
CASKTDGGGETQYF
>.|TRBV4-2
CASSQETSMVDTQYF
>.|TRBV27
CASSPASRGRNEQFF
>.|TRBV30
CAWRTGRNYGYTF
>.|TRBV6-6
CASSKGGYTF
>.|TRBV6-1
CASTRWTDTQYF
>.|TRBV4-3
CASSQEVWASGAEQYF
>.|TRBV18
CASSRSGGSSYEQYF
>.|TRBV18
CASSKITGTGGYSYEQYF
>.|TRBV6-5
CASGPKQIAKNIQYF
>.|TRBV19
CASSTSPGDGYTF